The clone carrying this T cell receptor (beta chain) was seen only a few times. Antigen specificity is unknown. The germline V gene encodes CDR1 SGHTA and CDR2 FQGNSA. The CDR3 consists of 13 residues. V gave up 5 bases and J gave up 4 bases, with 12 bases separating them. This sample is part of a study of T cell repertoires in cytomegalovirus infection. About the research overall: CMV epitopes in the study were HLA-C-restricted (recently identified) and HLA-B-restricted (well studied). An indication of both CMV infection and matching HLA type came from public TCR beta signatures. Points from the study as a whole: In two of eight donors, the top clonotype was HLA-C-restricted CMV-specific. Identification of carriers of CMV plus the relevant HLA was achieved through cumulative public TCR beta family frequency.

MiXCR was run by TCRdb on the reads, yielding one entry per CDR3 protein. The data show approximately 1,000,000 distinct CDR3 sequences, with roughly 30% seen just once and under 15% held by the top ten. The starting material was cultured CD8+ T cells from PBMCs, obtained from culture after CMV antigen stimulation. The origin of this receptor is a human donor in good health (CMV status not recorded). Some clones in this sample may be carry-over from other donors' samples. The rearrangement links TRBV7-2 to TRBJ2-7; D gene uncertain. The CDR3 loop is CASSPQQGYEQYF. The CDR3 bases are TGTGCCAGCAGCCCACAACAAGGGTACGAGCAGTACTTC.